The clone carrying this T cell receptor beta chain has at least ten counts. Its antigen remains unidentified. The CDR3 is 13 residues long. Germline CDR1 SQVTM, CDR2 ANQGSEA. Trimming removed 0 bases from V and 7 bases from J; junction bases left unmatched: 5. Eligible hyperthyroidism cases comprised new diagnoses of under 2 months' duration in individuals aged 18 to 65. Enrollment excluded any patients with other autoimmune diseases, uncontrolled infections, pregnancy or lactation. These data belong to a study of Graves' ophthalmopathy and Graves' hyperthyroidism. General study results and limits: Prediction of ophthalmopathy progression reached roughly 70% sensitivity and around 72% specificity. The blood repertoire also included most expanded thyroid clonotypes above 0.001 frequency.

The authors amplified TCR beta CDR3 regions from RNA transcripts. A first-round RT-PCR used HTBI primers, followed by a second-round multiplex PCR. TCRdb reprocessed the multiplex PCR reads via MiXCR and lists one record per CDR3 protein. The sample has about 620,000 distinct CDR3 sequences, approximately 21% seen once. This chain connects TRBV29-1 to TRBJ1-2; TRBD1 agrees at 7 bases. The TCR sequence derives from a woman younger than 30 with stable Graves' hyperthyroidism. Some clones in this sample may be carry-over from other donors' samples. Sequenced input: peripheral blood. Written as DNA, the CDR3 is TGCAGCGTTGAAGAGTCAGGGGGAGGTGGCTACACCTTC. Encoded protein: CSVEESGGGGYTF.